Each of the 24 T cell receptor beta chains below was sequenced from the same sample in a study of shared clonotypes between healthy human individuals. Profiled with immunoSEQ multiplex PCR; TCRdb holds only in-frame clones, not every one. The repertoire consists of 900,000 to 1,200,000 clones, with approximately 80% occurring once and the leading ten covering 0.5% to 0.65%. Sequenced sample: memory CD4+ T cells from PBMCs. Described subset: CD45RA-negative fraction. These receptor sequences come from a young man in good health. Some clones in this sample may be carry-over from other donors' samples.

V usage is TRBV28 and J usage is TRBJ2-7; no clear D gene. The CDR3 totals 12 residues. V lost 5 bases and J 5 bases, leaving 10 bases between the germline ends. The germline V gene has CDR1 MDHEN and CDR2 SYDVKM. The CDR3, as DNA: TGTGCCAGCAGTACAAGTGGGAACGAGCAGTACTTC. It specifies CASSTSGNEQYF.

This chain connects TRBV11-2 to TRBJ1-2; possible D gene TRBD1, 5 bases. Germline V lookup: CDR1 SGHAT, CDR2 FQNNGV. This CDR3 comprises 15 residues. With 2 bases removed from V and 4 bases from J, the gap between germline ends came to 14 bases. In DNA form, the CDR3 reads TGTGCCAGCAGCTTACAGGGAGATTCGGTCTATGGCTACACCTTC. Its protein product is CASSLQGDSVYGYTF.

This rearrangement joins TRBV19 to TRBJ2-4; 11 bases are shared with TRBD2. The CDR3 has 18 residues. Germline V lookup: CDR1 LNHDA, CDR2 SQIVND (reference sequence). After removal of 5 bases from V and 1 base from J, the junction contained 10 bases not matched to a gene. This chain's CDR3 is CASSPALAGERAKNIQYF. CDR3 coding DNA: TGTGCCAGTAGTCCGGCACTAGCGGGAGAGCGGGCCAAAAACATTCAGTACTTC. The full variable domain, in which reference TRBV19 and TRBJ2-4 provide the parts outside the CDR3, is DGGITQSPKYLFRKEGQNVTLSCEQNLNHDAMYWYRQDPGQGLRLIYYSQIVNDFQKGDIAEGYSVSREKKESFPLTVTSAQKNPTAFYLCASSPALAGERAKNIQYFGAGTRLSVL.

J is TRBJ2-7 and V is TRBV28; TRBD2 matches at 9 bases. The germline V gene has CDR1 MDHEN and CDR2 SYDVKM. There are 15 residues in the CDR3. After removal of 5 bases from V and 5 bases from J, the junction contained 10 bases not matched to a gene. The CDR3 region has the DNA TGTGCCAGCAGTGTCACCGGGACTAGCTCTCACGAGCAGTACTTC. Amino acid sequence: CASSVTGTSSHEQYF.

The chain employs TRBV7-9 and TRBJ1-5, with D unresolved. The CDR3 is 13 amino acids. V lost 3 bases and J 4 bases, leaving 7 bases between the germline ends. The germline V gene has CDR1 SEHNR and CDR2 FQNEAQ (reference sequence). CDR3 DNA sequence: TGTGCCAGCAGCTTTACGGAGAATCAGCCCCAGCATTTT. This encodes CASSFTENQPQHF.

The chain links TRBV5-4 to TRBJ1-1; possibly TRBD1 for D (5 bases). The CDR3 has 15 residues. V dropped 4 bases and J dropped 1 base, with 14 bases sitting between them. The germline gives CDR1 SGHNT, CDR2 YYREEE (reference sequence). The DNA for the CDR3 is TGTGCCAGCAGCCCCGATGGCAGGGCGAACACTGAAGCTTTCTTT. Amino acids: CASSPDGRANTEAFF. The whole variable domain, remainder taken from reference TRBV5-4 and TRBJ1-1, is ETGVTQSPTHLIKTRGQQVTLRCSSQSGHNTVSWYQQALGQGPQFIFQYYREEENGRGNFPPRFSGLQFPNYSSELNVNALELDDSALYLCASSPDGRANTEAFFGQGTRLTVV.

The chain is built from TRBV7-9 and TRBJ2-1; TRBD1 aligns across 7 bases. The CDR3 contains 13 residues. Germline lookup yields CDR1 SEHNR and CDR2 FQNEAQ (reference sequence). V lost 6 bases, J lost 4 bases, and 3 bases stayed unmatched. CDR3 residues: CASRYRGYNEQFF. CDR3 nucleotides: TGTGCCAGCAGGTACAGGGGTTACAATGAGCAGTTCTTC. The entire variable domain, with the rest obtained from reference TRBV7-9 and TRBJ2-1, is as follows: DTGVSQNPRHKITKRGQNVTFRCDPISEHNRLYWYRQTLGQGPEFLTYFQNEAQLEKSRLLSDRFSAERPKGSFSTLEIQRTEQGDSAMYLCASRYRGYNEQFFGPGTRLTVL.

The chain uses TRBV2 and TRBJ2-7; 7 nucleotides agree with TRBD2. After removal of 0 bases from V and 3 bases from J, the junction contained 8 bases not matched to a gene. Germline CDR1 and CDR2: SNHLY and FYNNEI. This CDR3 spans 16 amino acids. The CDR3 coding sequence is TGTGCCAGCAGTGAAGCTGGGGCGGGAGCCCGCTACGAGCAGTACTTC. Its protein is CASSEAGAGARYEQYF. The full variable domain, in which reference TRBV2 and TRBJ2-7 provide the parts outside the CDR3, is EPEVTQTPSHQVTQMGQEVILRCVPISNHLYFYWYRQILGQKVEFLVSFYNNEISEKSEIFDDQFSVERPDGSNFTLKIRSTKLEDSAMYFCASSEAGAGARYEQYFGPGTRLTVT.

The V call is TRBV30, the J call TRBJ2-7; a possible D gene is TRBD1 (5 bases). Germline CDR1 reads GTSNPN; CDR2 reads SVGIG (reference sequence). This CDR3 is 15 amino acids long. Trimming cost V 1 base and J 0 bases, with 13 bases left between them. This chain's CDR3 is CAWSGRQSSSYEQYF. DNA of the CDR3: TGTGCCTGGAGTGGGCGACAGTCGAGCTCCTACGAGCAGTACTTC.

The chain employs TRBV6-1 and TRBJ1-2; a weak D match, TRBD1 (5 bases). Germline lookup yields CDR1 MNHNS and CDR2 SASEGT. This CDR3 is built from 15 residues. V was pared by 0 bases and J by 8 bases, with 16 bases between. CDR3 amino acids: CASSEALGGPLGYTF. The DNA of the CDR3 is TGTGCCAGCAGTGAAGCGCTCGGGGGACCCTTAGGCTACACCTTC.

The chain uses TRBV9 and TRBJ2-2; possibly TRBD1 for D (6 bases). The CDR3 has 15 residues. Germline assignment: CDR1 SGDLS and CDR2 YYNGEE. Trimming removed 3 bases at V and 4 bases at J, with 13 bases between. CDR3 amino acids: CASSATGYFTGELFF. The CDR3 DNA is TGTGCCAGCAGCGCAACAGGGTACTTCACCGGGGAGCTGTTTTTT. Combining the CDR3 with reference TRBV9 and TRBJ2-2 gives the whole variable domain DSGVTQTPKHLITATGQRVTLRCSPRSGDLSVYWYQQSLDQGLQFLIQYYNGEERAKGNILERFSAQQFPDLHSELNLSSLELGDSALYFCASSATGYFTGELFFGEGSRLTVL.

The table lists this clone with a count of one. The rearrangement joins TRBV4-1 to TRBJ2-3; TRBD2 matches 9 bases. The CDR3 runs to 15 residues. The V gene end was trimmed by 4 bases and the J gene end by 3 bases; junction bases not matched to a gene: 5. Germline V gives CDR1 MGHRA, CDR2 YSYEKL. In DNA, the CDR3 is TGCGCCAGCAGCCCATTTAGCGGGAGTACAGATACGCAGTATTTT. This encodes CASSPFSGSTDTQYF.

The V gene is TRBV4-3, the J gene TRBJ1-5, with unresolved D. Per the germline V gene, CDR1 is LGHNA and CDR2 is YSLEER. This CDR3 is 16 amino acids long. Trimming shortened V by 0 bases and J by 3 bases, and 12 bases separated the two germline ends. For the CDR3, the DNA is TGCGCCAGCAGCCAAGATTACAGATACCTCAATCAGCCCCAGCATTTT. Translating it yields CASSQDYRYLNQPQHF.

This chain links TRBV18 with TRBJ1-3; D is uncertain. Trimming cost V 2 bases and J 4 bases, with 9 bases left between them. The CDR3 totals 14 residues. The germline CDR1 and CDR2 sequences are KGHSH and LQKENI. In nucleotides, the CDR3 is TGTGCCAGCTCACCAATAGGTCCCGGAAACACCATATATTTT. Translated, it gives CASSPIGPGNTIYF.

V gene TRBV28 combines with J gene TRBJ1-2, with TRBD1 matching over 9 bases. This CDR3 is 15 amino acids long. Germline CDR1 and CDR2: MDHEN and SYDVKM. The V gene end was trimmed by 3 bases and the J gene end by 7 bases; junction bases not matched to a gene: 9. CDR3 loop: CASSLFHRGQSGYTF. CDR3 DNA: TGTGCCAGCAGTTTGTTCCACAGGGGGCAGAGTGGCTACACCTTC.

The V call is TRBV20-1, the J call TRBJ1-1; D gene ambiguous. Per the germline V gene, CDR1 is DFQATT and CDR2 is SNEGSKA (reference sequence). This CDR3 comprises 10 residues. Trimming took 2 bases from V and 3 from J, leaving 1 base between them. In DNA, the CDR3 is TGCAGTGCTAGATACACTGAAGCTTTCTTT. As protein: CSARYTEAFF.

The table lists this clone with many counts. The J gene is TRBJ1-1, the V gene TRBV7-3, with D possibly being TRBD1 (5 bases). This CDR3 is built from 13 residues. V lost 5 bases and J 0 bases, leaving 7 bases between the germline ends. Germline CDR1 SGHTA, CDR2 FQGTGA. DNA of the CDR3: TGTGCCAGCAGCCCACAGGTGAACACTGAAGCTTTCTTT. Protein: CASSPQVNTEAFF.

This clone has at least ten counts. J is TRBJ2-7 and V is TRBV6-1; D possibly matches TRBD1 or TRBD2 (5 bases each). The V end was cut by 6 bases, the J end by 3 bases, with 12 bases between. The CDR3 is 13 amino acids. Germline loops: CDR1 MNHNS, CDR2 SASEGT. DNA of the CDR3: TGTGCCAGCAGGGGGGACGCCCTCTACGAGCAGTACTTC. This sequence encodes CASRGDALYEQYF.

This rearrangement joins TRBV28 to TRBJ1-2; D unresolved. The CDR3 consists of 15 residues. Germline V gene data show CDR1 as MDHEN and CDR2 as SYDVKM. Trimming pared 3 bases from V and 2 bases from J, leaving 13 bases between. CDR3 in amino acids: CASSFGSQPNYGYTF. The DNA of the CDR3 is TGTGCCAGCAGTTTTGGTTCACAGCCCAACTATGGCTACACCTTC.

Remarks on this clone: The same CDR3 also results from other DNA sequences found in this sample. As DNA, the CDR3 is TGCGCCAGCAGCTGGGGGACAGGGGGCGATGGCTACACCTTC. This sequence encodes CASSWGTGGDGYTF. V and J are TRBV5-1 and TRBJ1-2; TRBD1 matches 12 bases. CDR3 length: 14 amino acids. V gave up 3 bases and J gave up 6 bases; unmatched junction bases: 3. Germline V CDR1 and CDR2: SGHRS, YFSETQ.

This chain links TRBV27 with TRBJ1-1, with 7 bases that match TRBD1. CDR1 and CDR2 from the germline V gene are MNHEY and SMNVEV (reference sequence). CDR3 size: 15 residues. Losses at the gene ends were 5 bases for V and 1 base for J; bases not matched to a gene: 7. The CDR3 here is CASSPGTVRNTEAFF. In nucleotides, the CDR3 is TGTGCCAGCAGTCCAGGGACAGTCAGGAACACTGAAGCTTTCTTT.

The rearrangement uses TRBV28 and TRBJ1-1; no clear D gene. The CDR3 has 12 amino acids. The germline CDR1 and CDR2 sequences are MDHEN and SYDVKM. V lost 5 bases and J 13 bases, leaving 17 bases between the germline ends. CDR3 nucleotides: TGTGCCAGCAGTACCCAAAAGAGCCTATATTTCTTT. It is translated as CASSTQKSLYFF.

The chain links TRBV15 to TRBJ1-4, with TRBD1 identical over 10 bases. The V gene end was trimmed by 0 bases and the J gene end by 7 bases; junction bases not matched to a gene: 2. CDR3 length: 15 residues. Germline-derived CDR1 and CDR2 are LNHNV and YYDKDF (reference sequence). In nucleotides, the CDR3 is TGTGCCACCAGCAGAGATGGGGACAGGGGTGAAAAACTGTTTTTT. It codes for CATSRDGDRGEKLFF.

The chain recombines TRBV7-8 with TRBJ1-2, with 8 positions matching TRBD1. CDR1 and CDR2 from the germline V gene are SGHVS and FQNEAQ. J was trimmed by 2 bases and V by 6 bases; bases with no gene match: 5. The CDR3 extends over 14 amino acids. The DNA for the CDR3 is TGTGCCAGCAGTTGGGACAGGACGAACTATGGCTACACCTTC. It codes for CASSWDRTNYGYTF.